The 20 T cell receptor beta chains listed next were all sequenced from one sample in a study of breast tumors, draining lymph nodes, adjacent tissues. Axillary draining lymph nodes of breast cancer patients supplied the node samples. TCRdb re-called the multiplex PCR reads through MiXCR, storing one row per CDR3 protein. The table lists about 230,000 distinct CDR3 sequences, roughly 32% of them singletons. Material: axillary lymph node tissue. The source of these receptors is a female donor with breast cancer. Some clones in this sample may be carry-over from other donors' samples.

This clonotype has a count of ten or more. The chain employs TRBV20-1 and TRBJ2-5; 7 bases agree with TRBD2. The CDR3 length is 13 residues. V lost 6 bases to trimming and J lost 4 bases; unmatched junction nucleotides: 8. CDR1 is DFQATT and CDR2 is SNEGSKA in the germline V gene (reference sequence). CDR3 in DNA: TGCAGTGCCTACCCGGGGGGTGGAGAGACCCAGTACTTC. Translation gives CSAYPGGGETQYF.

In this sample, this clonotype turned up many times. The rearrangement uses TRBV5-1 and TRBJ2-7; 8 bases fit TRBD2. CDR3 length equals 15 residues. From germline, CDR1 is SGHRS and CDR2 YFSETQ. Germline trimming cut 1 base from V and 4 bases from J; bases unmatched to any gene: 7. CDR3 DNA: TGCGCCAGCAGCTTGTTAGCGGGATCGTCGTACGAGCAGTACTTC. It encodes CASSLLAGSSYEQYF.

This clonotype was seen repeatedly, ten times or more. This chain joins TRBV20-1 and TRBJ2-2, with 8 nucleotides matching TRBD1. The CDR3 runs 14 residues. Germline CDR1 DFQATT, CDR2 SNEGSKA (reference sequence). The J segment lost 3 bases and the V segment lost 6 bases, leaving 6 bases of the junction unmatched. The CDR3 coding sequence is TGCAGTGCATCAGGGGGCGCCTACACCGGGGAGCTGTTTTTT. Protein sequence: CSASGGAYTGELFF.

The chain links TRBV2 to TRBJ2-5; TRBD2 matches at 7 bases. Trimming removed 7 bases from V and 4 bases from J; junction bases left unmatched: 6. From germline, CDR1 is SNHLY and CDR2 FYNNEI. The CDR3 runs 13 residues. The CDR3 protein is CASTQGEGETQYF. In DNA, the CDR3 is TGTGCCAGCACCCAAGGGGAGGGAGAGACCCAGTACTTC.

This clonotype has more than one count but fewer than ten. This rearrangement joins TRBV19 to TRBJ1-1, with D possibly being TRBD1 (5 bases). CDR3 length: 14 amino acids. CDR1 and CDR2 from the germline V gene are LNHDA and SQIVND (reference sequence). Deletions cut 1 base from V and 2 bases from J, with 8 bases between. The CDR3 bases are TGTGCCAGTAGTATAGGCAGGACAAACACTGAAGCTTTCTTT. As protein: CASSIGRTNTEAFF.

This clonotype was found many times. This sequence joins TRBV19 and TRBJ2-5; 11 bases are a match to TRBD2. Germline CDR1 is LNHDA and CDR2 is SQIVND (reference sequence). J gave up 2 bases and V 5 bases, and 10 bases lay outside the gene matches. The CDR3 has 17 residues. Here the CDR3 reads CASSGFAGTSGQETQYF. The CDR3, as DNA: TGTGCCAGTAGTGGATTTGCGGGGACTAGCGGACAAGAGACCCAGTACTTC. Based on the CDR3 plus reference TRBV19 and TRBJ2-5, the full variable domain is DGGITQSPKYLFRKEGQNVTLSCEQNLNHDAMYWYRQDPGQGLRLIYYSQIVNDFQKGDIAEGYSVSREKKESFPLTVTSAQKNPTAFYLCASSGFAGTSGQETQYFGPGTRLLVL.

The chain carries TRBV3-1 and TRBJ2-3; the match to TRBD2 covers 8 bases. With 5 bases clipped from V and 5 bases from J, the junction kept 6 bases outside the gene matches. The CDR3 runs 14 residues. CDR1 and CDR2 from the germline V gene are LGHDT and YNNKEL (reference sequence). The DNA for the CDR3 is TGTGCCAGCAGCGGAGCGGGAGTCGGAGATACGCAGTATTTT. Amino acid sequence: CASSGAGVGDTQYF.

This chain joins TRBV7-9 and TRBJ2-1; 9 bases agree with TRBD1. V shed 1 base, J shed 7 bases, and the junction held 8 bases outside the gene matches. Germline V gives CDR1 SEHNR, CDR2 FQNEAQ (reference sequence). The CDR3 extends over 16 amino acids. CDR3 protein: CASSLGTGVSLNEQFF. The CDR3 DNA follows: TGTGCCAGCAGCTTAGGGACAGGGGTATCGTTGAATGAGCAGTTCTTC.

The sample holds a few counts of this clonotype. A read error may be the cause here, since a much bigger clone is one base away. The rearrangement uses TRBV5-5 and TRBJ1-2; TRBD1 aligns across 7 bases. In germline, CDR1 is SGHKS, CDR2 YYEKEE (reference sequence). The CDR3 is 15 amino acids. Trimming at V came to 3 bases and at J to 6 bases, leaving 11 bases not matched to a gene. Here the CDR3 DNA reads TGTGCCAGCAGCTCGACAGGGACCGGGGTGGATGGCTACACCTTC. It is translated as CASSSTGTGVDGYTF.

This clonotype was counted many times. The chain couples TRBV20-1 to TRBJ2-1; 7 bases are a match to TRBD2. Germline V gene sequence: CDR1 DFQATT, CDR2 SNEGSKA (reference sequence). CDR3 size: 14 residues. V lost 6 bases, J lost 8 bases, and 13 bases stayed unmatched. The CDR3 DNA follows: TGCAGTGCGAGACCCGGGACTAAGCTAGATGAGCAGTTCTTC. This codes for CSARPGTKLDEQFF.

A few counts support this clonotype. The rearrangement links TRBV2 to TRBJ1-1; no reliable D call. The CDR3 runs 13 residues. The V end lost 3 bases, the J end lost 3 bases, and 8 bases lay between the germline ends. CDR1 and CDR2 from the germline V gene are SNHLY and FYNNEI. CDR3 loop: CASSDYQYTEAFF. The CDR3 region has the DNA TGTGCCAGCAGTGATTATCAGTACACTGAAGCTTTCTTT.

With regard to this clonotype: One junction end disagrees with the germline gene, perhaps due to a read error. The rearrangement uses TRBV9 and TRBJ2-3; tentatively, D is TRBD2 (6 bases). Germline V gives CDR1 SGDLS, CDR2 YYNGEE. This CDR3 is 16 amino acids long. The CDR3 coding sequence is TGTGCCAGCAGTGTAGGAGGGGAGGCCTACACAGATACGCAGTATTTT. It encodes CASSVGGEAYTDTQYF.

Many counts were recorded for this clonotype. The CDR3 DNA follows: TGCGCCAGCAGGCTAGCGGGAGGAGGCGGGGAGCTGTTTTTT. Translation: CASRLAGGGGELFF. The chain carries TRBV5-1 and TRBJ2-2; 11 nucleotides match TRBD2. The V and J ends lost 5 bases and 7 bases, in that order; junction bases with no gene match: 4. This CDR3 contains 14 residues. Germline V gene data show CDR1 as SGHRS and CDR2 as YFSETQ. Together with reference TRBV5-1 and TRBJ2-2, the CDR3 gives the full variable domain: KAGVTQTPRYLIKTRGQQVTLSCSPISGHRSVSWYQQTPGQGLQFLFEYFSETQRNKGNFPGRFSGRQFSNSRSEMNVSTLELGDSALYLCASRLAGGGGELFFGEGSRLTVL.

This clonotype has at least ten counts. The chain recombines TRBV7-8 with TRBJ2-3, with no clear D. CDR3 length: 12 residues. Germline assignment: CDR1 SGHVS and CDR2 FQNEAQ. Trimming took off 3 bases at V and 8 bases at J, with 9 bases between the two ends. In DNA form, the CDR3 reads TGTGCCAGCAGCTTCGAGTCTTCTACGCAGTATTTT. It is translated as CASSFESSTQYF.

Here the CDR3 reads CASSLMDTGSSYNSPLHF. The CDR3 DNA follows: TGTGCCAGCAGCTTGATGGACACGGGGAGCTCCTATAATTCACCCCTCCACTTT. This sequence joins TRBV5-5 and TRBJ1-6; D is perhaps TRBD1 (5 bases). Trimming cost V 1 base and J 0 bases, with 14 bases left between them. Per the germline V gene, CDR1 is SGHKS and CDR2 is YYEKEE (reference sequence). The CDR3 runs to 18 residues.

This clonotype showed up many times. The chain links TRBV5-4 to TRBJ2-1, with D uncertain. Trimming removed 1 base at V and 3 bases at J, with 5 bases between. Germline V gene lookup returns CDR1 SGHNT and CDR2 YYREEE (reference sequence). The CDR3 has 13 amino acids. The CDR3 spells CASSLNNYNEQFF. The CDR3 DNA follows: TGTGCCAGCAGCTTGAACAACTACAATGAGCAGTTCTTC.

This clonotype has ten or more counts. The chain carries TRBV2 and TRBJ2-3; TRBD2 matches 11 bases. Germline trimming cut 9 bases from V and 2 bases from J; bases unmatched to any gene: 7. The CDR3 covers 15 residues. In germline, CDR1 is SNHLY, CDR2 FYNNEI. The CDR3 region has the DNA TGTGCCAGAACTACTAGCGGGAGTACCACAGATACGCAGTATTTT. Protein sequence: CARTTSGSTTDTQYF.

This clonotype was recorded a few times. This CDR3 is CASSRSGQGSPGELFF. The CDR3 DNA sequence: TGTGCCAGCAGCCGCTCAGGACAGGGGTCTCCCGGGGAGCTGTTTTTT. The rearrangement joins TRBV3-1 to TRBJ2-2; TRBD1 matches at 9 bases. V was pared by 4 bases and J by 6 bases, with 9 bases of the junction left unmatched. CDR3 length equals 16 residues. CDR1 is LGHDT, CDR2 YNNKEL, per germline (reference sequence). The full variable domain, rest sourced from reference TRBV3-1 and TRBJ2-2, is DTAVSQTPKYLVTQMGNDKSIKCEQNLGHDTMYWYKQDSKKFLKIMFSYNNKELIINETVPNRFSPKSPDKAHLNLHINSLELGDSAVYFCASSRSGQGSPGELFFGEGSRLTVL.

This clonotype was counted ten times or more. V gene TRBV19 combines with J gene TRBJ2-2; D is possibly TRBD1 or TRBD2 (6 bases each). The CDR3 sequence is 16 residues long. Germline loops: CDR1 LNHDA, CDR2 SQIVND (reference sequence). The V and J ends lost 3 bases and 6 bases respectively, with 17 bases between them. CDR3 in amino acids: CASSMRRGRGAGELFF. CDR3 nucleotides: TGTGCCAGTAGTATGAGGAGGGGGAGAGGCGCCGGGGAGCTGTTTTTT.

Ten or more counts support this clonotype. The J gene is TRBJ2-1, the V gene TRBV9, with 9 bases aligning to TRBD1. V shed 4 bases and J 3 bases; nucleotides not matched to a gene: 8. The CDR3 spans 16 residues. CDR1 and CDR2 from the germline V gene are SGDLS and YYNGEE. The CDR3 region is CASSPTGTGIYNEQFF. The CDR3 DNA is TGTGCCAGCAGCCCGACCGGGACAGGGATCTACAATGAGCAGTTCTTC.